This paragraph covers one T cell receptor (beta chain) sequence. Its antigen remains unknown. This entry comes from a study of T cell responses to AZD1222 COVID-19 vaccine. In the study overall: Some second doses came at about 4 weeks and others at about 12 weeks; these were pooled.

Produced via immunoSEQ multiplex PCR; TCRdb's table is partial and in-frame only. The top ten clones hold over 6% of a sample with 200,000 or so clones, 70% to 90% of them seen once. V dropped 0 bases and J dropped 7; count of bases not matched to a gene: 4. Germline-derived CDR1 and CDR2 are SGHKS and YYEKEE (reference sequence). The CDR3 totals 14 residues. Findings and limits, study-wide: Spike-specific TCR breadth and depth grew following two AZD1222 doses. There were repertoire samples only from the period after the peak T cell response. The donor cohort was predominantly white British with a female majority, and clonal diversity may have been underestimated.

The sequence derives from an adult in good health. The chain carries TRBV5-5 and TRBJ2-1; 7 bases map to TRBD1. The specimen comprised peripheral blood, sampled on day 0 of AZD1222 vaccination. The CDR3 sequence: CASSLGTGQNEQFF. The CDR3 nucleotides read TGTGCCAGCAGCTTGGGGACAGGACAAAATGAGCAGTTCTTC.